This is a list of T cell receptor beta chains from one sample in a study of patients and donors after allogeneic stem cell transplantation. TCRdb fed the RT-PCR reads into MiXCR, producing one record per CDR3 protein. The table lists about 7,600 distinct CDR3 sequences, about 9.9% of them singletons. Sample: blood, either unsorted or a sorted T cell fraction (not recorded which). These receptors came from a human donor who was either an allogeneic HSCT recipient or a stem cell or donor lymphocyte infusion donor (not recorded which). It is not recorded whose cells these are; they may come from a transplant donor. Each CDR3 is given with its conserved first and last residue. Fields, in order: J gene, V gene, CDR3 protein.

J: TRBJ1-2
V: TRBV7-9
CDR3: CASSIGGDGYTF

J: TRBJ2-3
V: TRBV7-9
CDR3: CASSFGGPLESDTQYF

J: TRBJ1-3
V: TRBV20-1
CDR3: CSARGDPISGNTIYF

J: TRBJ2-1
V: TRBV20-1
CDR3: CSATGESSNEQFF

J: TRBJ1-2
V: TRBV20-1
CDR3: CSADPGQGDRGYTF

J: TRBJ2-7
V: TRBV20-1
CDR3: CSATSPQGTEQYF

J: TRBJ2-5
V: TRBV6-6
CDR3: CATIGRGREGPRETQYF

J: TRBJ1-1
V: TRBV3-1
CDR3: CASSQEAWTGGEAFF

J: TRBJ1-1
V: TRBV3-1
CDR3: CASSHTGGNTEAFF

J: TRBJ1-3
V: TRBV5-1
CDR3: CASSLGPGSQLSGNTIYF

J: TRBJ1-6
V: TRBV4-2
CDR3: CASSNPQNRGNSPLHF

J: TRBJ1-1
V: TRBV7-9
CDR3: CASSPTGYPEAFF

J: TRBJ1-5
V: TRBV5-5
CDR3: CASTQEWSNQPQHF

J: TRBJ2-2
V: TRBV5-1
CDR3: CASSPIHVSGELFF

J: TRBJ2-1
V: TRBV11-2
CDR3: CASSTPGGGSGSYNEQFF

J: TRBJ2-3
V: TRBV5-6
CDR3: CASSLGGSTDTQYF

J: TRBJ2-1
V: TRBV20-1
CDR3: CSGGTGGYNEQFF

J: TRBJ2-5
V: TRBV29-1
CDR3: CSARRALGETQYF

J: TRBJ2-2
V: TRBV11-2
CDR3: CASSSTSGTGELFF

J: TRBJ1-5
V: TRBV7-9
CDR3: CASSLALAYPQHF

J: TRBJ1-3
V: TRBV30
CDR3: CAWSVKGGSGNTIYF

J: TRBJ2-5
V: TRBV5-1
CDR3: CASSWDRGPRGGETQYF

J: TRBJ1-2
V: TRBV11-2
CDR3: CASSLGQTSGYTF

J: TRBJ1-2
V: TRBV12-3/TRBV12-4
CDR3: CASSKDLENYGYTF

J: TRBJ1-4
V: TRBV30
CDR3: CAWEPGRSNEKLFF

J: TRBJ1-6
V: TRBV27
CDR3: CASSLFTGDNSPLHF

J: TRBJ2-5
V: TRBV7-2
CDR3: CASSLLGGKETQYF

J: TRBJ1-2
V: TRBV27
CDR3: CASSFEGSYGCTF

J: TRBJ1-1
V: TRBV3-1
CDR3: CASRTTGTTEAFF

J: TRBJ2-3
V: TRBV7-2
CDR3: CASSLWTSGTTDTQYF

J: TRBJ1-5
V: TRBV12-3/TRBV12-4
CDR3: CASSLLGFGSNQPQHF

J: TRBJ2-1
V: TRBV27
CDR3: CASSPNRWTYNEQFF

J: TRBJ2-7
V: TRBV29-1
CDR3: CSVNTGTGVYEQYF

J: TRBJ1-1
V: TRBV7-2
CDR3: CASSLVVGTIYTEAFF

J: TRBJ2-7
V: TRBV5-1
CDR3: CASSLAPGASYYEQYF

J: TRBJ2-2
V: TRBV14
CDR3: CASSQGGRGSGELFF

J: TRBJ2-3
V: TRBV12-3/TRBV12-4
CDR3: CASSLGGRVTDTQYF

J: TRBJ1-2
V: TRBV30
CDR3: CAWGSGRINYGYTF

J: TRBJ2-3
V: TRBV29-1
CDR3: CSVEDGGLATQYF

J: TRBJ1-6
V: TRBV20-1
CDR3: CSARGLGTGSIRNSPLHF

J: TRBJ2-3
V: TRBV20-1
CDR3: CSAREDGGTDTQYF

J: TRBJ2-2
V: TRBV12-3/TRBV12-4
CDR3: CASSWVTGELFF

J: TRBJ2-5
V: TRBV7-8
CDR3: CASSRVASGWIQETQYF